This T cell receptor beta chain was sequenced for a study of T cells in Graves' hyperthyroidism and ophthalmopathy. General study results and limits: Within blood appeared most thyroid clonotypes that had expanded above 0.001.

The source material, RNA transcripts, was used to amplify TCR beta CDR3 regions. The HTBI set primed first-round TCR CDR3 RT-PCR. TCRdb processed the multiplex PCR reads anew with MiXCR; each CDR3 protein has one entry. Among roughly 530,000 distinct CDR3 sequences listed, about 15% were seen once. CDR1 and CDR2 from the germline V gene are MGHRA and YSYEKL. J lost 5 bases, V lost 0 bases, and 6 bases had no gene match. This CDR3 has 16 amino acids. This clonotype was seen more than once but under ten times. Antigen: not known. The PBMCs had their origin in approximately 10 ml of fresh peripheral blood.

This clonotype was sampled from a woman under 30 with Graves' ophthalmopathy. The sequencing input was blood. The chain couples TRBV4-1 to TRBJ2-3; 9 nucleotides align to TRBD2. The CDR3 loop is CASSQEERGAKDTQYF. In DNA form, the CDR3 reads TGCGCCAGCAGCCAAGAGGAGCGGGGGGCGAAAGATACGCAGTATTTT.